The 25 T cell receptor beta chains listed next were all sequenced from one sample in a study of long-term antiretroviral therapy in people with HIV (dated by TCRdb to between 2021 and 2023). The immunoSEQ hsTCRB v3.0 assay was used at survey level resolution for TRB variable region sequencing. This immuneACCESS table, as held by TCRdb, lists in-frame sequences with V and J called but not all clones. Of the missing ones, under half trace to an unresolved V gene in checked studies; the others have no known cause. The sample profile shows 30,000 to 40,000 clones; roughly four fifths of them were found once. Roughly 6.3% of the sample rests with the top ten. Sequencing used unsorted PBMCs, obtained 1 year after starting antiretroviral therapy. Receptors originate from a man younger than 30 with HIV.

The chain couples TRBV9 to TRBJ1-1, with 8 bases aligning to TRBD1. The junction had 5 bases not matched to a gene; V was cut back by 3 bases and J by 1 base. CDR1 and CDR2 (germline): SGDLS, YYNGEE. This CDR3 has 15 amino acids. CDR3 nucleotides: TGTGCCAGCAGCGAACAGGGGGGACCGAACACTGAAGCTTTCTTT. It yields the protein CASSEQGGPNTEAFF.

V usage is TRBV15 and J usage is TRBJ1-2; the match to TRBD1 covers 8 bases. Germline V gene sequence: CDR1 LNHNV, CDR2 YYDKDF (reference sequence). There are 14 residues in the CDR3. V dropped 4 bases and J dropped 7; count of bases not matched to a gene: 8. CDR3 coding DNA: TGTGCCACCAGCAAGGACAGGGAGTCGTCTGGCTACACCTTC. It encodes CATSKDRESSGYTF.

This chain connects TRBV5-4 to TRBJ1-1, with TRBD1 identical over 7 bases. Losses at the gene ends were 2 bases for V and 4 bases for J; bases not matched to a gene: 8. This CDR3 is built from 15 residues. The germline gives CDR1 SGHNT, CDR2 YYREEE (reference sequence). Here the CDR3 reads CASSLPRQGGTEAFF. Here the CDR3 DNA reads TGTGCCAGCAGCTTACCCCGACAGGGAGGCACTGAAGCTTTCTTT.

The CDR3 DNA is TGTGCCAGCAGTGAAGCGCTTACAGGGGGCCTCTACGAGCAGTACTTC. Protein: CASSEALTGGLYEQYF. V usage is TRBV6-1 and J usage is TRBJ2-7, with 9 bases identical to TRBD1. The CDR3 extends over 16 amino acids. CDR1 is MNHNS, CDR2 SASEGT, per germline. With 0 bases clipped from V and 3 bases from J, the junction kept 6 bases outside the gene matches.

The chain uses TRBV21-1 and TRBJ2-7; TRBD2 is the table's D call, not checked against the DNA. TRBV21-1 is a known pseudogene. This CDR3 has 15 amino acids. The CDR3 DNA reads TGTGCCAGCAGCAAAGGTAGGCGGGGGTCCTACGAGCAGTACTTC. It is translated as CASSKGRRGSYEQYF.

This chain uses TRBV7-9 with TRBJ2-1, with no clear D. CDR1 SEHNR and CDR2 FQNEAQ come from the germline V gene (reference sequence). The ends were cut back, 4 bases at V and 4 bases at J, with 11 bases in the middle. The CDR3 loop spans 14 amino acids. CDR3 loop: CASSSTLGYNEQFF. The CDR3 nucleotides read TGTGCCAGCAGCTCGACTCTGGGGTACAATGAGCAGTTCTTC. The whole variable domain, remainder taken from reference TRBV7-9 and TRBJ2-1, is DTGVSQNPRHKITKRGQNVTFRCDPISEHNRLYWYRQTLGQGPEFLTYFQNEAQLEKSRLLSDRFSAERPKGSFSTLEIQRTEQGDSAMYLCASSSTLGYNEQFFGPGTRLTVL.

The V and J genes are TRBV2 and TRBJ2-1; D is ambiguous. The ends were cut back, 0 bases at V and 0 bases at J, with 12 bases in the middle. The length of the CDR3 is 17 residues. Germline CDR1 and CDR2: SNHLY and FYNNEI. CDR3 loop: CASSEALPKSSYNEQFF. In DNA, the CDR3 is TGTGCCAGCAGTGAAGCGCTTCCGAAGAGCTCCTACAATGAGCAGTTCTTC.

The CDR3, as DNA: TGTGCCAGCAGCTCTCGAGACAGGTCCTTTGAAGCTTTCTTT. Translating gives CASSSRDRSFEAFF. V gene TRBV7-9 combines with J gene TRBJ1-1, with D possibly TRBD1 on 6 matching bases. The length of the CDR3 is 14 residues. In germline, CDR1 is SEHNR, CDR2 FQNEAQ (reference sequence). Trimming removed 4 bases from V and 7 bases from J, with 16 bases in between.

This rearrangement joins TRBV5-6 to TRBJ2-7; D remains ambiguous. This CDR3 comprises 13 residues. V gave up 3 bases and J gave up 7 bases, with 14 bases separating them. Germline lookup yields CDR1 SGHDT and CDR2 YYEEEE. This chain's CDR3 is CASSWGGPEEQYF. The DNA of the CDR3 is TGTGCCAGCAGCTGGGGTGGACCTGAAGAGCAGTACTTC.

This sequence joins TRBV25-1 and TRBJ1-1; no firm D call. Germline CDR1 is MGHDK and CDR2 is SYGVNS. This CDR3 spans 15 amino acids. The V gene lost 2 bases and the J gene lost 1 base, with 11 bases spanning the gap. The CDR3 DNA reads TGTGCCAGCAGTGAACGCGGGAATAAGAACACTGAAGCTTTCTTT. It translates to CASSERGNKNTEAFF.

The chain uses TRBV27 and TRBJ1-1; perhaps TRBD1 as D (5 bases). This CDR3 spans 15 amino acids. Germline-derived CDR1 and CDR2 are MNHEY and SMNVEV (reference sequence). The germline V and J ends were trimmed by 5 bases and 0 bases, with 13 bases remaining between them. The CDR3 DNA sequence: TGTGCCAGCAGTACGAAATCGGGGGTGAACACTGAAGCTTTCTTT. Translated, it gives CASSTKSGVNTEAFF.

This clone was seen only once. J is TRBJ1-1 and V is TRBV9; 8 positions agree with TRBD1. This CDR3 comprises 14 residues. J gave up 11 bases and V 0 bases, and 9 bases lay outside the gene matches. The germline V gene has CDR1 SGDLS and CDR2 YYNGEE. This CDR3 is CASSVDPRGTGAFF. For the CDR3, the DNA is TGTGCCAGCAGCGTAGACCCCCGTGGGACAGGTGCTTTCTTT.

The chain uses TRBV28 and TRBJ2-3, with 7 bases fitting TRBD1. Trimming removed 3 bases from V and 4 bases from J; junction bases left unmatched: 4. The CDR3 is made up of 14 amino acids. The V gene's germline CDR1 is MDHEN and CDR2 SYDVKM. The CDR3 is CASSFAQGADTQYF. In nucleotides, the CDR3 is TGTGCCAGCAGTTTTGCCCAGGGGGCAGATACGCAGTATTTT.

This clone turned up a few times. The chain carries TRBV27 and TRBJ1-1, with TRBD1 as a possible D gene (6 bases). Germline CDR1 MNHEY, CDR2 SMNVEV (reference sequence). The V and J ends lost 2 bases and 7 bases respectively, with 8 bases between them. The CDR3 loop spans 12 amino acids. The CDR3 DNA follows: TGTGCCAGCAGTTTAGGGGGCCGTGAAGCTTTCTTT. Translation gives CASSLGGREAFF.

The V gene is TRBV12-5, the J gene TRBJ2-7, with D uncertain. The CDR3 is made up of 14 amino acids. Germline V gives CDR1 LGHNT, CDR2 FRNRAP. V lost 1 base, J lost 0 bases, and 7 bases lay in between. As DNA, the CDR3 is TGTGCTAGTGGTTTGGCCGTTCACTCCTACGAGCAGTACTTC. Translation: CASGLAVHSYEQYF.

This chain links TRBV25-1 with TRBJ1-4, with a weak D call TRBD1 (6 bases). The V gene's germline CDR1 is MGHDK and CDR2 SYGVNS. CDR3 length: 13 residues. V lost 6 bases and J lost 8, with 13 bases in between. The CDR3 is CASRGAGDEKLFF. The CDR3, as DNA: TGTGCCAGCAGGGGGGCAGGGGACGAAAAACTGTTTTTT.

V gene TRBV28 combines with J gene TRBJ2-1; TRBD2 agrees at 12 bases. Germline lookup yields CDR1 MDHEN and CDR2 SYDVKM. This CDR3 spans 18 amino acids. The V and J ends lost 4 bases and 8 bases, in that order; junction bases with no gene match: 15. CDR3 residues: CASSSRLAGADSLYEQFF. In DNA, the CDR3 is TGTGCCAGCAGTTCTAGACTAGCGGGGGCCGATAGTCTCTATGAGCAGTTCTTC.

V gene TRBV6-5 combines with J gene TRBJ1-1; 7 nucleotides agree with TRBD1. CDR1 is MNHEY, CDR2 SVGAGI, per germline. This CDR3 region has 13 residues. J lost 5 bases, V lost 6 bases, and 6 bases had no gene match. CDR3 region: CASRTGAGTEAFF. Written as DNA, the CDR3 is TGTGCCAGCAGAACAGGGGCGGGGACTGAAGCTTTCTTT.

The rearrangement links TRBV9 to TRBJ1-2, with a weak D call TRBD1 (5 bases). The CDR3 loop spans 15 amino acids. Looked up from germline, CDR1 is SGDLS and CDR2 is YYNGEE. The V gene lost 0 bases and the J gene lost 2 bases, with 11 bases spanning the gap. The CDR3 nucleotides read TGTGCCAGCAGCGTAGGGGGGTGGACCAACTATGGCTACACCTTC. The encoded protein is CASSVGGWTNYGYTF.

The chain carries TRBV6-1 and TRBJ2-7; unclear D gene. The germline V and J ends were trimmed by 6 bases and 2 bases, with 17 bases remaining between them. Germline V gene lookup returns CDR1 MNHNS and CDR2 SASEGT. The CDR3 spans 15 residues. This CDR3 reads CASSARVRSPYEQYF. The CDR3 DNA sequence: TGTGCCAGCAGCGCAAGGGTTAGGAGCCCCTACGAGCAGTACTTC.

This chain joins TRBV9 and TRBJ1-2, with TRBD1 matching 7 bases. In germline, CDR1 is SGDLS, CDR2 YYNGEE. CDR3 length equals 16 residues. V lost 2 bases, J lost 8 bases, and 15 bases stayed unmatched. Here the CDR3 reads CASSVDAGTEGEGYTF. The CDR3 DNA reads TGTGCCAGCAGCGTGGATGCCGGGACAGAGGGAGAAGGCTACACCTTC.

The chain couples TRBV27 to TRBJ1-4; possibly TRBD1 for D (6 bases). This CDR3 contains 14 residues. Germline CDR1 is MNHEY and CDR2 is SMNVEV (reference sequence). V lost 3 bases to trimming and J lost 5 bases, with 10 bases between them. Written as DNA, the CDR3 is TGTGCCAGCAGTTTTCAGGGGTCGAATGAAAAACTGTTTTTT. Translation gives CASSFQGSNEKLFF.

The sample holds a few counts of this clone. The genes are TRBV7-6 and TRBJ1-1; a possible D gene is TRBD1 (5 bases). This CDR3 has 12 amino acids. In germline, CDR1 is SGHVS, CDR2 FNYEAQ. The V end was cut by 5 bases, the J end by 8 bases, with 12 bases between. The CDR3, as DNA: TGTGCCAGCAGCCCGGGGGGGACCGAAGCTTTCTTT. It yields the protein CASSPGGTEAFF. Combining the CDR3 with reference TRBV7-6 and TRBJ1-1 gives the whole variable domain GAGVSQSPRYKVTKRGQDVALRCDPISGHVSLYWYRQALGQGPEFLTYFNYEAQQDKSGLPNDRFSAERPEGSISTLTIQRTEQRDSAMYRCASSPGGTEAFFGQGTRLTVV.

This sequence joins TRBV9 and TRBJ2-1, with TRBD2 identical over 10 bases. Losses at the gene ends were 1 base for V and 4 bases for J; bases not matched to a gene: 2. This CDR3 comprises 15 residues. Germline lookup yields CDR1 SGDLS and CDR2 YYNGEE. This chain's CDR3 is CASSVSSGRYNEQFF. The DNA for the CDR3 is TGTGCCAGCAGCGTATCTAGCGGGAGATACAATGAGCAGTTCTTC. Full variable domain (remainder filled in from reference TRBV9 and TRBJ2-1): DSGVTQTPKHLITATGQRVTLRCSPRSGDLSVYWYQQSLDQGLQFLIQYYNGEERAKGNILERFSAQQFPDLHSELNLSSLELGDSALYFCASSVSSGRYNEQFFGPGTRLTVL.

This clone was seen a single time. The chain is built from TRBV6-5 and TRBJ2-2; 7 bases match TRBD1. The CDR3 has 15 residues. The ends lost 5 bases at V and 4 bases at J; junction bases unmatched: 7. CDR1 is MNHEY, CDR2 SVGAGI, per germline. CDR3 DNA sequence: TGTGCCAGCAGTACATCGGACAGGAGCACCGGGGAGCTGTTTTTT. Protein sequence: CASSTSDRSTGELFF.